The next 2 T cell receptor beta chains were all read from a single sample in a study of CD8 T cells in ankylosing spondylitis. General observations from the study: Apparently characteristic of ankylosing spondylitis blood was a TCR beta motif (fewer than ten highly homologous variants).

These receptors are not linked to any known antigen. Using its own MiXCR run on the 5' RACE reads, TCRdb lists one record per CDR3 protein. Of roughly 700,000 distinct CDR3 sequences in the sample, around 17% were seen once. Sequencing input: blood, either unsorted or a sorted T cell fraction (not recorded which). These receptor sequences come from a male donor with ankylosing spondylitis.

This clonotype was seen once. V gene TRBV24-1 combines with J gene TRBJ2-5; 8 nucleotides agree with TRBD1. CDR1 KGHDR and CDR2 SFDVKD come from the germline V gene. The CDR3 is made up of 16 amino acids. V lost 4 bases and J lost 2; bases outside the gene matches: 8. The CDR3 region has the DNA TGTGCCACCAGTGACCGTCGAGGACAGGGACAAGAGACCCAGTACTTC. Protein sequence: CATSDRRGQGQETQYF.

This clonotype occurred a few times. This sequence joins TRBV6-1 and TRBJ2-3, with 8 bases matching TRBD2. The J segment lost 0 bases and the V segment lost 4 bases, leaving 9 bases of the junction unmatched. Per germline, CDR1 MNHNS and CDR2 SASEGT. CDR3 size: 17 residues. This CDR3 is CASSATLSGGSTDTQYF. As DNA, the CDR3 is TGTGCCAGCAGTGCAACCCTAAGCGGGGGTAGCACAGATACGCAGTATTTT.